A selection of T cell receptor beta chains follows, all from one sample in a study of blood T cell repertoires in COVID-19. TCRdb's copy holds only in-frame clones and misses some; the assay was immunoSEQ multiplex PCR. The profile shows more than 130,000 clones, roughly four fifths of them singletons. The source material was peripheral blood. Every receptor here comes from a woman over 75 in a cohort sampled during active or convalescent COVID-19. The CDR3 runs from the conserved cysteine through the conserved F or W. Fields, in order: D gene, J gene, clone size, V gene, CDR3 DNA, CDR3 protein. A D gene is named only where the DNA matches it firmly. Clone size is not always given. Where it is, it says once, few, many or a class for expanded clones.

TRBD1 | TRBJ1-1 | NA | TRBV5-3 | TGTGCCAGAAGCTTGTTAACGCAGGGGGCACGTAACACTGAAGCTTTCTTT | CARSLLTQGARNTEAFF
NA | TRBJ1-2 | NA | TRBV6-2/TRBV6-3 | TGTGCCAGCAGTTACTTGGACTCAACGGGCTACACCTTC | CASSYLDSTGYTF
NA | TRBJ2-5 | NA | TRBV7-3 | TGTGCCAGCAGCTTAGGTCGGGTCGGCAGGGGAAGCCAAGAGACCCAGTACTTC | CASSLGRVGRGSQETQYF
NA | TRBJ2-4 | NA | TRBV5-1 | TGCGCCAGCAGCTTGGTGGCAGGCAAAAACATTCAGTACTTC | CASSLVAGKNIQYF
NA | TRBJ1-5 | few | TRBV12-5 | TGTGCTAGTGGTTTGGTACTCGGCAGGGCTCAGCCCCAGCATTTT | CASGLVLGRAQPQHF
TRBD2 | TRBJ2-3 | NA | TRBV7-3 | TGTGCCAGCAGCTGGCGGGGGGGCCCAGATACGCAGTATTTT | CASSWRGGPDTQYF
NA | TRBJ1-2 | NA | TRBV3-1/TRBV3-2 | TGTGCCAGCAGCCCCACACAGTACTATGGCTACACCTTC | CASSPTQYYGYTF
TRBD1 | TRBJ2-2 | NA | TRBV19 | TGTGCCAGTAGTACAATCACCAGGGGGCGCAGGAGCACCGGGGAGCTGTTTTTT | CASSTITRGRRSTGELFF
TRBD1 | TRBJ1-2 | NA | TRBV19 | TGTGCCAGTAGTATCGCAGGGGGGAATGGCTACACCTTC | CASSIAGGNGYTF
NA | TRBJ1-2 | NA | TRBV12-3/TRBV12-4 | TGTGCCAGCAGGATTACAGGGTTGGGTGGCTACACCTTC | CASRITGLGGYTF
TRBD1 | TRBJ2-3 | NA | TRBV24-1 | TGTGCCACCAGTGATGGACAGGGGCACACAGATACGCAGTATTTT | CATSDGQGHTDTQYF
NA | TRBJ1-2 | NA | TRBV5-1 | TGCGCCAGCGCCTTAGGAGGGGAAGGTAATGGCTACACCTTC | CASALGGEGNGYTF
NA | TRBJ1-6 | NA | TRBV6-2/TRBV6-3 | TGTGCCAGCAGCCCTCCGGGGGTGGATTCACCCCTCCACTTT | CASSPPGVDSPLHF
NA | TRBJ1-1 | NA | TRBV6-1 | TGTGCCAGCAGTGACGGGGGCGGGGGAATGAACACTGAAGCTTTCTTT | CASSDGGGGMNTEAFF
NA | TRBJ2-1 | many | TRBV12-3/TRBV12-4 | TGTGCCAGCAGTTTATCCGGCTACAATGAGCAGTTCTTC | CASSLSGYNEQFF